What follows are 32 T cell receptor beta chains derived from one specimen sequenced in a study of T cell changes during pregnancy in multiple sclerosis. Clones were sequenced by immunoSEQ multiplex PCR, and TCRdb holds only the in-frame ones, with some missing. In the table there are 25,000 to 30,000 clones, around 86% of which are singletons. The source was CD4+ T cells from peripheral blood mononuclear cells, collected in the first trimester of pregnancy. All receptors derive from a female donor in good health, enrolled as a control in a pregnancy study.

The chain carries TRBV28 and TRBJ1-5; TRBD1 is a possible D gene (6 bases). Trimming took 8 bases from V and 7 from J, leaving 15 bases between them. The CDR3 has 13 residues. In germline, CDR1 is MDHEN, CDR2 SYDVKM. Written as DNA, the CDR3 is TGTGCCAGCGGGCACAGGGCGGGCCAGCCCCAGCATTTT. It codes for CASGHRAGQPQHF. The whole variable domain, filled in from reference TRBV28 and TRBJ1-5, reads DVKVTQSSRYLVKRTGEKVFLECVQDMDHENMFWYRQDPGLGLRLIYFSYDVKMKEKGDIPEGYSVSREKKERFSLILESASTNQTSMYLCASGHRAGQPQHFGDGTRLSIL.

The J gene is TRBJ1-1, the V gene TRBV2; D not certain. Trimming removed 6 bases from V and 4 bases from J, with 12 bases in between. Germline CDR1 SNHLY, CDR2 FYNNEI. CDR3 length: 13 amino acids. CDR3 DNA sequence: TGTGCCAGCAGGGAAAGGGAGTCCACTGAAGCTTTCTTT. Translation gives CASRERESTEAFF. Looking up the rest from reference TRBV2 and TRBJ1-1 gives the full variable domain: EPEVTQTPSHQVTQMGQEVILRCVPISNHLYFYWYRQILGQKVEFLVSFYNNEISEKSEIFDDQFSVERPDGSNFTLKIRSTKLEDSAMYFCASRERESTEAFFGQGTRLTVV.

This chain uses TRBV18 with TRBJ2-3, with 12 bases aligning to TRBD2. CDR3 size: 19 residues. V lost 2 bases and J lost 6; bases outside the gene matches: 15. Germline assignment: CDR1 KGHSH and CDR2 LQKENI. DNA for the CDR3: TGTGCCAGCTCACCATGGAGACTAGCGGGGGTACGCCAACCCGATACGCAGTATTTT. Residues: CASSPWRLAGVRQPDTQYF.

V is TRBV2 and J is TRBJ1-4; 9 bases fit TRBD1. The junction had 7 bases not matched to a gene; V was cut back by 6 bases and J by 5 bases. Germline values: CDR1 SNHLY, CDR2 FYNNEI. This CDR3 has 15 amino acids. The CDR3 loop is CASSPTGGANEKLFF. The CDR3 DNA reads TGTGCCAGCAGCCCCACAGGGGGCGCAAATGAAAAACTGTTTTTT.

This clone was recorded only once. This chain joins TRBV20-1 and TRBJ1-2, with TRBD1 as a possible D gene (5 bases). Germline CDR1 is DFQATT and CDR2 is SNEGSKA (reference sequence). This CDR3 has 11 amino acids. The CDR3 loop is CSGDSDYGYTF. The CDR3 DNA reads as TGCAGCGGTGACAGTGACTATGGCTACACCTTC.

The chain carries TRBV27 and TRBJ2-3; 8 nucleotides match TRBD2. J lost 5 bases, V lost 3 bases, and 7 bases had no gene match. CDR3 size: 15 residues. The germline CDR1 and CDR2 sequences are MNHEY and SMNVEV (reference sequence). CDR3 DNA sequence: TGTGCCAGCAGTTTCTCAGCGGGAGTATTAGATACGCAGTATTTT. It yields the protein CASSFSAGVLDTQYF.

This clone was observed a single time. V is TRBV6-4 and J is TRBJ2-3; D remains unclear. This CDR3 region has 13 residues. CDR1 and CDR2 (germline): MRHNA, SNTAGT. V lost 0 bases to trimming and J lost 7 bases, with 8 bases between them. CDR3 in amino acids: CASSDSIGNTQYF. The CDR3 coding sequence is TGTGCCAGCAGTGACTCGATTGGCAATACGCAGTATTTT.

The J gene is TRBJ1-5, the V gene TRBV6-4; 11 positions agree with TRBD1. Germline trimming cut 4 bases from V and 8 bases from J; bases unmatched to any gene: 7. CDR1 is MRHNA and CDR2 is SNTAGT in the germline V gene. The CDR3 runs to 15 residues. The CDR3: CASSGGQGDRKPQHF. The CDR3 DNA is TGTGCCAGCAGTGGGGGACAGGGGGATCGCAAGCCCCAGCATTTT.

The DNA for the CDR3 is TGTGCCAGCAGCCCCCTGGGACTAGGGGCTCAGAAGACCCAGTACTTC. Its protein is CASSPLGLGAQKTQYF. The rearrangement uses TRBV9 and TRBJ2-5; 8 bases align to TRBD2. Per germline, CDR1 SGDLS and CDR2 YYNGEE. The CDR3 extends over 16 amino acids. With 4 bases clipped from V and 6 bases from J, the junction kept 14 bases outside the gene matches.

The chain carries TRBV6-1 and TRBJ2-3; TRBD1 agrees at 8 bases. The germline CDR1 and CDR2 sequences are MNHNS and SASEGT. The junction had 8 bases not matched to a gene; V was cut back by 7 bases and J by 2 bases. The CDR3 consists of 15 residues. The CDR3 protein is CASTLDRELTDTQYF. In DNA, the CDR3 is TGTGCCAGCACTCTGGACAGGGAACTCACAGATACGCAGTATTTT.

The CDR3 DNA reads as TGTGCCAGCAGCGGCCCCAAGTGGGCTAGCGGGATGATTTGTTACGAGCAGTACTTC. It translates to CASSGPKWASGMICYEQYF. This sequence joins TRBV21-1 and TRBJ2-7; the DNA was not compared with TRBD2, the D call given in the table. TRBV21-1 is annotated as a pseudogene. The CDR3 has 19 amino acids.

This chain's CDR3 is CSVEGAGDATNEKLFF. CDR3 DNA: TGCAGCGTTGAAGGTGCAGGGGATGCAACTAATGAAAAACTGTTTTTT. The V call is TRBV29-1, the J call TRBJ1-4; D may be TRBD1 (6 bases). V lost 1 base, J lost 0 bases, and 12 bases lay in between. The V gene's germline CDR1 is SQVTM and CDR2 ANQGSEA. The CDR3 is 16 amino acids.

The chain couples TRBV18 to TRBJ2-5; D ambiguous. Germline values: CDR1 KGHSH, CDR2 LQKENI. The CDR3 covers 12 residues. V gave up 5 bases and J gave up 1 base, with 5 bases separating them. This CDR3 is CASSGSQETQYF. As DNA, the CDR3 is TGTGCCAGCTCAGGCTCCCAAGAGACCCAGTACTTC.

The chain carries TRBV7-2 and TRBJ2-1; TRBD2 might be the D (6 bases). The CDR3 totals 15 residues. Germline lookup yields CDR1 SGHTA and CDR2 FQGNSA. The V end lost 5 bases, the J end lost 5 bases, and 16 bases lay between the germline ends. As DNA, the CDR3 is TGTGCCAGCAGCGTGGGTCTAGCGAAAAACAATGAGCAGTTCTTC. Its translation is CASSVGLAKNNEQFF.

The chain links TRBV2 to TRBJ2-1; TRBD2 matches 7 bases. Germline V gene data show CDR1 as SNHLY and CDR2 as FYNNEI. V trimming: 1 base; J trimming: 12 bases; junction bases outside the gene matches: 6. CDR3 length equals 13 residues. The CDR3 sequence is CASSEDWPGGQFF. The CDR3 bases are TGTGCCAGCAGTGAAGATTGGCCGGGGGGGCAGTTCTTC. Drawing the rest from reference TRBV2 and TRBJ2-1, the complete variable domain is EPEVTQTPSHQVTQMGQEVILRCVPISNHLYFYWYRQILGQKVEFLVSFYNNEISEKSEIFDDQFSVERPDGSNFTLKIRSTKLEDSAMYFCASSEDWPGGQFFGPGTRLTVL.

The genes are TRBV7-9 and TRBJ2-1, with 7 positions matching TRBD2. V dropped 5 bases and J dropped 6; count of bases not matched to a gene: 10. The CDR3 is 15 amino acids. CDR1 SEHNR and CDR2 FQNEAQ come from the germline V gene (reference sequence). CDR3 protein: CASSPKLREGNEQFF. CDR3 coding DNA: TGTGCCAGCAGCCCAAAGCTCAGGGAGGGCAATGAGCAGTTCTTC.

This clone has only one observation. The chain employs TRBV10-3 and TRBJ2-7, with TRBD1 identical over 8 bases. The CDR3 runs to 15 residues. CDR1 is ENHRY, CDR2 SYGVKD, per germline. Trimming took 5 bases from V and 7 from J; bases not matched to a gene: 13. The CDR3 DNA reads TGTGCCATCAGTTCAAGAGGGGACAGGTTGGAGGAGCAGTACTTC. Protein sequence: CAISSRGDRLEEQYF.

This clone was detected once. CDR3 residues: CASSSPRDYNEQFF. CDR3 DNA sequence: TGTGCCAGCAGCTCCCCGCGGGACTACAATGAGCAGTTCTTC. V is TRBV7-3 and J is TRBJ2-1, with D perhaps TRBD2 (6 bases). The germline V gene encodes CDR1 SGHTA and CDR2 FQGTGA. V dropped 4 bases and J dropped 3 bases, with 10 bases sitting between them. The CDR3 extends over 14 amino acids.

The V call is TRBV27, the J call TRBJ2-5; 16 nucleotides align to TRBD2. The trim removed 6 bases at V and 4 bases at J, leaving 11 bases unmatched. Germline CDR1 MNHEY, CDR2 SMNVEV (reference sequence). The CDR3 is 18 residues long. CDR3 region: CASSTRRGTSGGGETQYF. The CDR3 nucleotides are TGTGCCAGCAGCACACGCCGCGGGACTAGCGGGGGGGGAGAGACCCAGTACTTC.

V is TRBV7-3 and J is TRBJ2-2; no clear D gene. Germline V gene data show CDR1 as SGHTA and CDR2 as FQGTGA. The CDR3 has 12 amino acids. The germline V and J ends were trimmed by 5 bases and 5 bases, with 6 bases remaining between them. The CDR3 sequence is CASSHGTGELFF. The CDR3 nucleotides read TGTGCCAGCAGCCACGGGACCGGGGAGCTGTTTTTT.

The chain has TRBV4-1 and TRBJ2-7, with 8 positions matching TRBD2. Germline lookup yields CDR1 MGHRA and CDR2 YSYEKL. J was trimmed by 4 bases and V by 1 base; bases with no gene match: 6. The CDR3 is 15 amino acids. This CDR3 is CASSQGLRGVYEQYF. The CDR3 nucleotides are TGCGCCAGCAGCCAAGGTCTGCGGGGGGTATACGAGCAGTACTTC.

J is TRBJ1-2 and V is TRBV19; 9 bases are a match to TRBD1. The V gene end was trimmed by 9 bases and the J gene end by 6 bases; junction bases not matched to a gene: 8. From germline, CDR1 is LNHDA and CDR2 SQIVND (reference sequence). CDR3 length equals 13 residues. The CDR3 is CASWTGANHGYTF. Here the CDR3 DNA reads TGTGCCAGCTGGACAGGGGCGAACCATGGCTACACCTTC.

The V and J genes are TRBV5-1 and TRBJ1-1, with D tentatively TRBD1 (5 bases). Germline V gene sequence: CDR1 SGHRS, CDR2 YFSETQ. CDR3 size: 15 residues. V lost 2 bases and J 0 bases, leaving 11 bases between the germline ends. The CDR3 DNA follows: TGCGCCAGCAGCTTTAGGGAGGGACTGAACACTGAAGCTTTCTTT. Protein: CASSFREGLNTEAFF. Filled out from reference TRBV5-1 and TRBJ1-1, the complete variable domain reads KAGVTQTPRYLIKTRGQQVTLSCSPISGHRSVSWYQQTPGQGLQFLFEYFSETQRNKGNFPGRFSGRQFSNSRSEMNVSTLELGDSALYLCASSFREGLNTEAFFGQGTRLTVV.

This rearrangement joins TRBV2 to TRBJ2-7; TRBD1 agrees at 12 bases. The V and J ends lost 10 bases and 6 bases, in that order; junction bases with no gene match: 7. The CDR3 covers 13 residues. CDR1 is SNHLY and CDR2 is FYNNEI in the germline V gene. The CDR3: CATTGQGAVEQYF. DNA for the CDR3: TGTGCCACCACGGGACAGGGGGCCGTCGAGCAGTACTTC. Using reference TRBV2 and TRBJ2-7 for the parts outside the CDR3, the full variable domain is EPEVTQTPSHQVTQMGQEVILRCVPISNHLYFYWYRQILGQKVEFLVSFYNNEISEKSEIFDDQFSVERPDGSNFTLKIRSTKLEDSAMYFCATTGQGAVEQYFGPGTRLTVT.

As to this clone: The sample carries other DNA sequences with the same CDR3. The chain couples TRBV6-1 to TRBJ1-1; 10 positions agree with TRBD1. Germline V gene lookup returns CDR1 MNHNS and CDR2 SASEGT. V dropped 7 bases and J dropped 5; count of bases not matched to a gene: 7. The CDR3 has 14 amino acids. CDR3 in amino acids: CASIPTGGWTEAFF. CDR3 nucleotide sequence: TGTGCCAGCATTCCGACAGGGGGCTGGACTGAAGCTTTCTTT.

This CDR3 reads CASSPPFGTSTDTQYF. The CDR3 region has the DNA TGTGCCAGCTCACCACCGTTCGGGACTAGCACAGATACGCAGTATTTT. V is TRBV18 and J is TRBJ2-3; a weak D match, TRBD2 (6 bases). This CDR3 is built from 16 residues. The germline V and J ends were trimmed by 0 bases and 0 bases, with 10 bases remaining between them. Germline V gene sequence: CDR1 KGHSH, CDR2 LQKENI.

This chain connects TRBV28 to TRBJ2-1; 9 bases are shared with TRBD1. The CDR3 has 14 residues. The germline V gene encodes CDR1 MDHEN and CDR2 SYDVKM. J gave up 6 bases and V 7 bases, and 7 bases lay outside the gene matches. The CDR3 protein is CASNRDRVANEQFF. CDR3 DNA sequence: TGTGCCAGCAACCGGGACAGGGTCGCCAATGAGCAGTTCTTC. Filled out from reference TRBV28 and TRBJ2-1, the complete variable domain reads DVKVTQSSRYLVKRTGEKVFLECVQDMDHENMFWYRQDPGLGLRLIYFSYDVKMKEKGDIPEGYSVSREKKERFSLILESASTNQTSMYLCASNRDRVANEQFFGPGTRLTVL.

The V and J genes are TRBV7-9 and TRBJ2-1, with 11 positions matching TRBD2. CDR1 SEHNR and CDR2 FQNEAQ come from the germline V gene (reference sequence). J lost 4 bases, V lost 6 bases, and 11 bases had no gene match. There are 17 residues in the CDR3. The CDR3 is CASSSGLAGVLYNEQFF. Here the CDR3 DNA reads TGTGCCAGCAGTTCCGGACTAGCGGGCGTCCTGTACAATGAGCAGTTCTTC.

The V and J genes are TRBV23-1 and TRBJ2-1; 14 bases fit TRBD2. TRBV23-1 is treated as an ORF (open reading frame) with a function not yet certain. Losses at the gene ends were 3 bases for V and 9 bases for J; bases not matched to a gene: 13. This CDR3 is 18 amino acids long. This CDR3 reads CASSQYPGLAGEVCEQFF. CDR3 nucleotide sequence: TGCGCCAGCAGTCAGTACCCGGGACTAGCGGGAGAAGTCTGTGAGCAGTTCTTC.

This chain links TRBV5-4 with TRBJ1-1; TRBD1 matches at 8 bases. Losses at the gene ends were 1 base for V and 3 bases for J; bases not matched to a gene: 2. CDR3 length: 14 residues. Germline V gives CDR1 SGHNT, CDR2 YYREEE (reference sequence). Here the CDR3 reads CASSLRTGHTEAFF. DNA for the CDR3: TGTGCCAGCAGCTTGCGGACAGGGCACACTGAAGCTTTCTTT.

The V gene is TRBV28, the J gene TRBJ2-2; 8 nucleotides line up with TRBD2. Trimming cost V 7 bases and J 4 bases; bases outside gene matches: 11. Germline loops: CDR1 MDHEN, CDR2 SYDVKM. The CDR3 spans 16 residues. The CDR3, as DNA: TGTGCCAGCACAAACCTCGGGGGGGCTGGCACCGGGGAGCTGTTTTTT. It codes for CASTNLGGAGTGELFF.

The chain uses TRBV19 and TRBJ2-1; D is possibly TRBD2 (6 bases). The CDR3 has 15 amino acids. Between the trimmed V and J ends, which lost 7 bases and 8 bases, there was a span of 21 bases. The germline gives CDR1 LNHDA, CDR2 SQIVND (reference sequence). The CDR3 sequence is CASTLRLGGSYEQFF. The CDR3 DNA reads as TGTGCCAGTACCCTCCGGCTGGGGGGATCCTATGAGCAGTTCTTC.